The 8 T cell receptor beta chains in this list originate from one sample, sequenced in a study of shared clonotypes between healthy human individuals. Assay: immunoSEQ multiplex PCR; the TCRdb copy retains only in-frame clones and omits some. The sample has 100,000 to 120,000 clones, around 71% seen once. The sequenced sample was memory CD8+ T cells sorted from blood. Subset denoted: CD45RO+ cells pooled with CCR7-negative TemRA cells. The source of these receptors is a woman aged 25-40 years in good health.

The chain couples TRBV7-9 to TRBJ1-5; D might be TRBD1 (5 bases). The germline V gene has CDR1 SEHNR and CDR2 FQNEAQ (reference sequence). Trimming took 5 bases from V and 0 from J, leaving 20 bases between them. This CDR3 is built from 18 residues. The CDR3 DNA follows: TGTGCCAGCAGCAAACAGGAGGGTCCGGTATATAGCAATCAGCCCCAGCATTTT. This codes for CASSKQEGPVYSNQPQHF. The full variable domain, completed using reference TRBV7-9 and TRBJ1-5, is DTGVSQNPRHKITKRGQNVTFRCDPISEHNRLYWYRQTLGQGPEFLTYFQNEAQLEKSRLLSDRFSAERPKGSFSTLEIQRTEQGDSAMYLCASSKQEGPVYSNQPQHFGDGTRLSIL.

The chain uses TRBV28 and TRBJ2-7; possibly TRBD1 for D (6 bases). The ends were cut back, 3 bases at V and 0 bases at J, with 9 bases in the middle. CDR1 is MDHEN and CDR2 is SYDVKM in the germline V gene. CDR3 length: 14 residues. The DNA for the CDR3 is TGTGCCAGCAGTTTTGCGGACAGCTCCTACGAGCAGTACTTC. Translating it yields CASSFADSSYEQYF.

This clone was counted many times. This chain links TRBV14 with TRBJ1-1; no firm D call. The CDR3 spans 15 residues. Trimming pared 1 base from V and 5 bases from J, leaving 14 bases between. CDR1 SGHDN and CDR2 FVKESK come from the germline V gene. CDR3 sequence: CASSQGPRIGTEAFF. CDR3 sequence (DNA): TGTGCCAGCAGCCAAGGACCGAGAATAGGGACTGAAGCTTTCTTT.

The chain couples TRBV7-9 to TRBJ2-1, with 9 nucleotides matching TRBD2. Germline CDR1 and CDR2: SEHNR and FQNEAQ (reference sequence). The CDR3 runs to 15 residues. The J segment lost 7 bases and the V segment lost 1 base, leaving 5 bases of the junction unmatched. CDR3: CASSLGREGLNEQFF. CDR3 nucleotide sequence: TGTGCCAGCAGCTTAGGGCGGGAGGGCCTGAATGAGCAGTTCTTC. The full variable domain, its missing parts supplied by reference TRBV7-9 and TRBJ2-1, is DTGVSQNPRHKITKRGQNVTFRCDPISEHNRLYWYRQTLGQGPEFLTYFQNEAQLEKSRLLSDRFSAERPKGSFSTLEIQRTEQGDSAMYLCASSLGREGLNEQFFGPGTRLTVL.

The rearrangement uses TRBV13 and TRBJ2-2, with TRBD2 matching over 7 bases. With 8 bases clipped from V and 4 bases from J, the junction kept 4 bases outside the gene matches. The germline V gene encodes CDR1 PRHDT and CDR2 FYEKMQ (reference sequence). The CDR3 is 13 residues long. The CDR3 nucleotides read TGTGCCAGCGGAGGGGAGGGCACCGGGGAGCTGTTTTTT. This sequence encodes CASGGEGTGELFF. The complete variable domain, with remaining parts taken from reference TRBV13 and TRBJ2-2, reads AAGVIQSPRHLIKEKRETATLKCYPIPRHDTVYWYQQGPGQDPQFLISFYEKMQSDKGSIPDRFSAQQFSDYHSELNMSSLELGDSALYFCASGGEGTGELFFGEGSRLTVL.

This clone was seen only a few times. The rearrangement links TRBV4-1 to TRBJ1-4; D gene unclear. The CDR3 has 12 residues. Germline V gene lookup returns CDR1 MGHRA and CDR2 YSYEKL. V lost 4 bases and J lost 8, with 8 bases in between. The CDR3: CASSLGQEKLFF. CDR3 DNA sequence: TGCGCCAGCAGCCTAGGCCAGGAAAAACTGTTTTTT.

This chain joins TRBV6-5 and TRBJ2-7, with D perhaps matching TRBD2 (5 bases). CDR1 and CDR2 from the germline V gene are MNHEY and SVGAGI. The CDR3 runs to 16 residues. V was trimmed by 0 bases and J by 4 bases, leaving 16 bases between them. The CDR3 region is CASSYSMRDLGYEQYF. The CDR3 DNA sequence: TGTGCCAGCAGTTACTCGATGAGGGATCTTGGGTACGAGCAGTACTTC.

The chain links TRBV7-9 to TRBJ2-3, with 7 positions matching TRBD2. V lost 6 bases to trimming and J lost 2 bases; unmatched junction nucleotides: 14. This CDR3 is built from 17 residues. Germline V lookup: CDR1 SEHNR, CDR2 FQNEAQ (reference sequence). The CDR3 region is CASRKGGEGLPTDTQYF. DNA of the CDR3: TGTGCCAGCAGGAAAGGTGGGGAGGGCCTTCCCACAGATACGCAGTATTTT.